This record covers a single TCR beta chain. No antigen is known for it. TCRalpha and TCRbeta libraries used 5'RACE with constant-segment primers and UMIs. TCRdb called the 5' RACE reads again in MiXCR, with one record for every CDR3 protein. Among hundreds of thousands of distinct CDR3 sequences listed, around 17% were seen once. V was shortened by 1 base and J by 8 bases, with 16 bases between the two germline ends. The CDR3 is 15 amino acids. Germline loops: CDR1 KGHDR, CDR2 SFDVKD. The data originate from a study of T-cell memory formation after mild COVID-19. Study-wide background: TCR clusters largely stayed donor specific. Study observations and caveats: Detection of some responders pre-infection suggested pre-existing cross-reactive memory T cells participated.

This receptor was obtained from an adult woman who had mild COVID-19 (a few samples of this study predate the infection). Cell type and time point are not known. The chain carries TRBV24-1 and TRBJ1-2, with D uncertain. The source material was PBMCs or a T cell subset sorted from them (not recorded which). The CDR3 region is CATSDFLAGPEGYTF. In nucleotides, the CDR3 is TGTGCCACCAGTGATTTTTTGGCAGGCCCGGAGGGCTACACCTTC.